This T cell receptor beta chain came from a study of OX40 agonist ivuxolimab in advanced cancers. Overall study: About 40% of patients had received prior checkpoint inhibitor therapy.

Germline CDR1 MNHEY, CDR2 SMNVEV (reference sequence). The CDR3 is 14 residues long. Germline trimming cut 6 bases from V and 4 bases from J; bases unmatched to any gene: 6. Points on this clone: Its antigen is not identified.

General study points: The study observed clonal expansion of CD4+ and CD8+ blood T cells by week 6 at 0.1 to 3.0 mg/kg. In general, CD8+ T cells held more expanded clones than CD4+ did, on average.

Generated by immunoSEQ multiplex PCR, the TCRdb table keeps only in-frame clones and is missing some. The sample has 80,000 or so clones; 85% are singletons. V usage is TRBV27 and J usage is TRBJ2-7; 10 nucleotides match TRBD2. This TCR derives from an adult with an advanced solid tumor such as melanoma, head and neck, liver or kidney cancer. The input for sequencing was CD4+ or CD8+ T cells sorted from blood, taken in a trial of the OX40 agonist ivuxolimab. The CDR3 is CASRLAGRGYEQYF. In nucleotides, the CDR3 is TGTGCCAGCAGACTAGCGGGAAGAGGATACGAGCAGTACTTC.